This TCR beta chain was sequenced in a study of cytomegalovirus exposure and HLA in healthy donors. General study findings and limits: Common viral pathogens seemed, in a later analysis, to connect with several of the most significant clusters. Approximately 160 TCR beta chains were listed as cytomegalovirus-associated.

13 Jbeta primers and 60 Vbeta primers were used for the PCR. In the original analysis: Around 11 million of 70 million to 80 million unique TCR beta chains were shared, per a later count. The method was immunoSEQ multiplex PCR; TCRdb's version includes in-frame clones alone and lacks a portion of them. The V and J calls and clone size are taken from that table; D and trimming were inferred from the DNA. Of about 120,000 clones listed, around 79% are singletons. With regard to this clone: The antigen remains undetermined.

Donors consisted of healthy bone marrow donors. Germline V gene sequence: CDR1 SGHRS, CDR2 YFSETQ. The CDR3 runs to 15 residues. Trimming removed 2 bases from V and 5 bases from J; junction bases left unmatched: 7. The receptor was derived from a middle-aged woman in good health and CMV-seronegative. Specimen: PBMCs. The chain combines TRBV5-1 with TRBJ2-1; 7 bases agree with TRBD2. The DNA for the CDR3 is TGCGCCAGCAGCTTTGAAGCGGGGCGTGACAATGAGCAGTTCTTC. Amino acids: CASSFEAGRDNEQFF.